These 26 T cell receptor beta chains originate from one sample sequenced in a study of cytotoxic CD8 clonotypes in ibrutinib-treated CLL. Repertoires were generated with immunoSEQ multiplex PCR, while TCRdb's copy carries only in-frame clones and drops some. The sample has 250,000 to 350,000 clones, 70% to 80% seen once. The sequences come from PBMCs, collected at disease progression, from a patient treated with ibrutinib. Every receptor here comes from a human donor with chronic lymphocytic leukemia.

The chain is built from TRBV21-1 and TRBJ1-1. TRBV21-1 is termed a pseudogene. The CDR3 runs to 12 residues. The CDR3 sequence: CASSKVATEAFF. The CDR3 DNA is TGTGCCAGCAGCAAAGTAGCCACTGAAGCTTTCTTT.

This chain connects TRBV7-9 to TRBJ2-2; weak D call: TRBD2 (6 bases). This CDR3 spans 16 amino acids. Trimming cost V 5 bases and J 2 bases, with 15 bases left between them. Germline V gene data show CDR1 as SEHNR and CDR2 as FQNEAQ (reference sequence). The CDR3 sequence: CASSRRGITNTGELFF. The CDR3 bases are TGTGCCAGCAGCAGGAGGGGCATTACAAACACCGGGGAGCTGTTTTTT.

The V call is TRBV27, the J call TRBJ2-1; 8 nucleotides match TRBD1. The CDR3 sequence is 17 residues long. J gave up 1 base and V 4 bases, and 9 bases lay outside the gene matches. Germline loops: CDR1 MNHEY, CDR2 SMNVEV (reference sequence). The DNA of the CDR3 is TGTGCCAGCAGTTCCTCGACAGGGGTCCTATCCTACAATGAGCAGTTCTTC. Encoded protein: CASSSSTGVLSYNEQFF.

This clone was seen only once. The chain carries TRBV21-1 and TRBJ1-2; the table gives TRBD1 as D, unverified against the DNA. TRBV21-1 is noted as a pseudogene. This CDR3 is built from 15 residues. CDR3 nucleotides: TGTGCCAGCACCCTACATGGGACAGACGGCTATGGCTACACCTTC. This translates into CASTLHGTDGYGYTF.

The chain is built from TRBV2 and TRBJ2-3; D tentatively fits TRBD1 or TRBD2 (5 bases each). V lost 6 bases and J 3 bases, leaving 19 bases between the germline ends. This CDR3 has 16 residues. CDR1 and CDR2 from the germline V gene are SNHLY and FYNNEI. CDR3 nucleotide sequence: TGTGCCAGCAGCAGGGACGGTTCACCCCCAACAGATACGCAGTATTTT. This codes for CASSRDGSPPTDTQYF.

This sequence joins TRBV10-3 and TRBJ1-2; 7 nucleotides align to TRBD1. CDR1 ENHRY and CDR2 SYGVKD come from the germline V gene. J was trimmed by 1 base and V by 9 bases; bases with no gene match: 11. The CDR3 has 15 amino acids. In nucleotides, the CDR3 is TGTGCCATAGCTACGGGGGACAGCTTTAACTATGGCTACACCTTC. As protein: CAIATGDSFNYGYTF.

This clone was seen a few times. The CDR3 loop reads CSRSGMDEQFF. CDR3 nucleotide sequence: TGCAGTAGAAGCGGGATGGATGAGCAGTTCTTC. V gene TRBV20-1 combines with J gene TRBJ2-1; TRBD2 matches 7 bases. The CDR3 consists of 11 residues. Germline CDR1 reads DFQATT; CDR2 reads SNEGSKA (reference sequence). Germline trimming cut 8 bases from V and 8 bases from J; bases unmatched to any gene: 6.

This clone has just a few counts. The rearrangement links TRBV29-1 to TRBJ1-2; 8 nucleotides match TRBD1. This CDR3 has 13 amino acids. Germline V gene data show CDR1 as SQVTM and CDR2 as ANQGSEA. V lost 7 bases and J lost 8; bases outside the gene matches: 12. The chain's CDR3 is CSAQYQGAGGYTF. The DNA of the CDR3 is TGCAGCGCACAATATCAGGGGGCGGGCGGCTACACCTTC.

This clone has a handful of counts. This chain links TRBV15 with TRBJ1-2; unclear D gene. The CDR3 is 12 residues long. Germline-derived CDR1 and CDR2 are LNHNV and YYDKDF (reference sequence). The V end lost 0 bases, the J end lost 7 bases, and 6 bases lay between the germline ends. CDR3 loop: CATSRDGVGYTF. The CDR3 region has the DNA TGTGCCACCAGCAGAGACGGGGTTGGCTACACCTTC.

The chain uses TRBV9 and TRBJ2-1; weak D call: TRBD2 (7 bases). The ends were cut back, 4 bases at V and 5 bases at J, with 16 bases in the middle. The CDR3 runs 15 residues. Per germline, CDR1 SGDLS and CDR2 YYNGEE. CDR3: CASSPRWEGDNEQFF. The CDR3 DNA sequence: TGTGCCAGCAGCCCTCGTTGGGAGGGGGACAATGAGCAGTTCTTC.

V gene TRBV29-1 combines with J gene TRBJ1-1, with no clear D. This CDR3 contains 14 residues. Trimming took off 4 bases at V and 5 bases at J, with 17 bases between the two ends. Germline V lookup: CDR1 SQVTM, CDR2 ANQGSEA. The CDR3 sequence: CSVAREWIGTEAFF. CDR3 nucleotides: TGCAGCGTTGCTCGGGAATGGATAGGGACTGAAGCTTTCTTT.

The chain uses TRBV6-5 and TRBJ2-3; 10 nucleotides agree with TRBD2. CDR3 length: 15 residues. Per the germline V gene, CDR1 is MNHEY and CDR2 is SVGAGI. V trimming: 5 bases; J trimming: 8 bases; junction bases outside the gene matches: 10. The CDR3 DNA is TGTGCCAGCAGTCCTGCTAGCGGGGGATCCATTACGCAGTATTTT. It is translated as CASSPASGGSITQYF.

The J gene is TRBJ2-5, the V gene TRBV12-5; TRBD1 aligns across 12 bases. J lost 5 bases, V lost 6 bases, and 7 bases had no gene match. In germline, CDR1 is LGHNT, CDR2 FRNRAP. CDR3 size: 15 residues. This CDR3 is CASGWDRGPRETQYF. CDR3 in DNA: TGTGCTAGTGGCTGGGACAGGGGGCCGAGGGAGACCCAGTACTTC.

The genes are TRBV18 and TRBJ2-3; unclear D gene. The CDR3 spans 13 residues. The germline V and J ends were trimmed by 3 bases and 5 bases, with 9 bases remaining between them. CDR1 is KGHSH and CDR2 is LQKENI in the germline V gene. CDR3 bases: TGTGCCAGCTCACCCCAGGAAGGAGATACGCAGTATTTT. Its protein product is CASSPQEGDTQYF. Drawing the rest from reference TRBV18 and TRBJ2-3, the complete variable domain is NAGVMQNPRHLVRRRGQEARLRCSPMKGHSHVYWYRQLPEEGLKFMVYLQKENIIDESGMPKERFSAEFPKEGPSILRIQQVVRGDSAAYFCASSPQEGDTQYFGPGTRLTVL.

The rearrangement joins TRBV11-3 to TRBJ2-3; D might be TRBD2 (5 bases). The germline gives CDR1 SGHNT, CDR2 YENEEA. V dropped 2 bases and J dropped 2 bases, with 5 bases sitting between them. The CDR3 extends over 13 amino acids. The CDR3 sequence: CASSLLATDTQYF. Here the CDR3 DNA reads TGTGCCAGCAGCTTACTAGCCACAGATACGCAGTATTTT.

As for this clone: The identical CDR3 is also encoded by other nucleotide sequences in the sample. The chain couples TRBV9 to TRBJ2-3; D gene uncertain. The CDR3 totals 13 residues. Per germline, CDR1 SGDLS and CDR2 YYNGEE. Trimming left V 0 bases short and J 3 bases short, with 5 bases between. CDR3 DNA sequence: TGTGCCAGCAGCGTAGTGTCGACAGATACGCAGTATTTT. Amino acid sequence: CASSVVSTDTQYF.

V usage is TRBV5-4 and J usage is TRBJ2-3, with unresolved D. Trimming stripped 3 bases from V and 0 bases from J, with 5 bases between. CDR1 SGHNT and CDR2 YYREEE come from the germline V gene (reference sequence). The CDR3 extends over 13 amino acids. CDR3: CASSSPSTDTQYF. For the CDR3, the DNA is TGTGCCAGCAGCTCACCTAGCACAGATACGCAGTATTTT.

This clone came up once. The chain recombines TRBV5-1 with TRBJ1-1; D is ambiguous. The length of the CDR3 is 15 residues. The V gene's germline CDR1 is SGHRS and CDR2 YFSETQ. Trimming pared 0 bases from V and 1 base from J, leaving 10 bases between. In DNA form, the CDR3 reads TGCGCCAGCAGCTTGGAAGGTTTTGGGAACACTGAAGCTTTCTTT. It specifies CASSLEGFGNTEAFF. Drawing the rest from reference TRBV5-1 and TRBJ1-1, the complete variable domain is KAGVTQTPRYLIKTRGQQVTLSCSPISGHRSVSWYQQTPGQGLQFLFEYFSETQRNKGNFPGRFSGRQFSNSRSEMNVSTLELGDSALYLCASSLEGFGNTEAFFGQGTRLTVV.

This chain links TRBV29-1 with TRBJ1-5, with TRBD1 matching 8 bases. The CDR3 is 13 amino acids. J lost 1 base, V lost 4 bases, and 0 bases had no gene match. Germline-derived CDR1 and CDR2 are SQVTM and ANQGSEA. CDR3: CSVGQGSNQPQHF. The CDR3 DNA reads as TGCAGCGTTGGACAGGGGAGCAATCAGCCCCAGCATTTT.

In regard to this clone: This sample also contains other DNA sequences that code for the same CDR3. The chain carries TRBV9 and TRBJ2-7; D may correspond to TRBD1 or TRBD2 (5 bases each). The V end lost 7 bases, the J end lost 0 bases, and 5 bases lay between the germline ends. CDR3 size: 11 residues. The V gene's germline CDR1 is SGDLS and CDR2 YYNGEE. This CDR3 reads CASGGSYEQYF. DNA of the CDR3: TGTGCCAGCGGGGGCTCCTACGAGCAGTACTTC.

This clone was recorded only once. The chain has TRBV15 and TRBJ1-1; no reliable D call. The CDR3 totals 13 residues. Per the germline V gene, CDR1 is LNHNV and CDR2 is YYDKDF (reference sequence). Deletions cut 0 bases from V and 6 bases from J, with 8 bases between. The CDR3 region is CATSRDLTAEAFF. CDR3 bases: TGTGCCACCAGCAGAGATCTCACAGCTGAAGCTTTCTTT.

About this clone itself: At one boundary the junction diverges from the germline segment, which might be a read error. The J gene is TRBJ2-7, the V gene TRBV7-9; no reliable D call. The CDR3 length is 10 residues. The germline CDR1 and CDR2 sequences are SEHNR and FQNEAQ (reference sequence). The CDR3 DNA follows: TGTGCCAGCAGCTTAGAACGGATTAGTTTC. It encodes CASSLERISF.

The chain couples TRBV2 to TRBJ2-7, with D unclear. Looked up from germline, CDR1 is SNHLY and CDR2 is FYNNEI. The CDR3 has 13 amino acids. V lost 3 bases and J 2 bases, leaving 8 bases between the germline ends. In DNA form, the CDR3 reads TGTGCCAGCAGTGACAGGCGAACCTACGAGCAGTACTTC. This sequence encodes CASSDRRTYEQYF.

V and J are TRBV10-2 and TRBJ1-3; no reliable D call. The ends were cut back, 0 bases at V and 4 bases at J, with 4 bases in the middle. The germline V gene has CDR1 WSHSY and CDR2 SAAADI. The CDR3 is made up of 13 amino acids. The CDR3 DNA reads TGCGCCAGCAGTGAGTCCAGGGGAAACACCATATATTTT. Encoded protein: CASSESRGNTIYF.

This clone was detected only a few times. The rearrangement joins TRBV5-1 to TRBJ1-2; D is uncertain. V lost 5 bases to trimming and J lost 11 bases, with 13 bases between them. The CDR3 sequence is 11 residues long. In germline, CDR1 is SGHRS, CDR2 YFSETQ. CDR3 protein: CASRADFLYTF. In DNA form, the CDR3 reads TGCGCCAGCAGAGCGGACTTCTTGTACACCTTC.

The gene calls are TRBV7-9 and TRBJ1-1, with no clear D. The CDR3 totals 14 residues. The germline V gene has CDR1 SEHNR and CDR2 FQNEAQ (reference sequence). Deletions cut 5 bases from V and 0 bases from J, with 10 bases between. CDR3 sequence: CASSPQAVNTEAFF. In nucleotides, the CDR3 is TGTGCCAGCAGCCCCCAGGCCGTGAACACTGAAGCTTTCTTT. The entire variable domain, with the rest obtained from reference TRBV7-9 and TRBJ1-1, is as follows: DTGVSQNPRHKITKRGQNVTFRCDPISEHNRLYWYRQTLGQGPEFLTYFQNEAQLEKSRLLSDRFSAERPKGSFSTLEIQRTEQGDSAMYLCASSPQAVNTEAFFGQGTRLTVV.